These 8 T cell receptor beta chains share one sample of origin, sequenced in a study of blood T cell repertoires in COVID-19. The protocol was immunoSEQ multiplex PCR, while the TCRdb copy is restricted to in-frame clones and leaves out a portion. The sample has 130,000 or so clones, 81% seen once; the top ten hold around 8%. Sequenced material: peripheral blood. Receptors were obtained from a woman in her sixties or seventies with active or convalescent COVID-19.

This clone was seen just once. This chain joins TRBV5-6 and TRBJ1-5, with 7 bases fitting TRBD1. Germline CDR1 and CDR2: SGHDT and YYEEEE. The CDR3 runs to 18 residues. The V gene end was trimmed by 1 base and the J gene end by 2 bases; junction bases not matched to a gene: 12. The CDR3 DNA reads as TGTGCCAGCAGCTTGACGACAGGGAGGAGTCCGGGCAATCAGCCCCAGCATTTT. The encoded protein is CASSLTTGRSPGNQPQHF.

This sequence joins TRBV5-1 and TRBJ1-5; tentatively, D is TRBD1 (6 bases). Trimming took 6 bases from V and 1 from J, leaving 14 bases between them. Germline V gives CDR1 SGHRS, CDR2 YFSETQ. The CDR3 consists of 15 residues. The DNA for the CDR3 is TGCGCCAGCAAGCGGGGGGCAGACAGCAATCAGCCCCAGCATTTT. It codes for CASKRGADSNQPQHF. Full variable domain (rest looked up from reference TRBV5-1 and TRBJ1-5): KAGVTQTPRYLIKTRGQQVTLSCSPISGHRSVSWYQQTPGQGLQFLFEYFSETQRNKGNFPGRFSGRQFSNSRSEMNVSTLELGDSALYLCASKRGADSNQPQHFGDGTRLSIL.

In its sample, this clone was seen once. V gene TRBV9 combines with J gene TRBJ1-5; D gene uncertain. V dropped 4 bases and J dropped 2 bases, with 10 bases sitting between them. The CDR3 runs 14 residues. Germline CDR1 and CDR2: SGDLS and YYNGEE. DNA of the CDR3: TGTGCCAGCAGCCCGGGAGTGGGCAATCAGCCCCAGCATTTT. Protein product: CASSPGVGNQPQHF.

The chain employs TRBV15 and TRBJ2-3; maybe TRBD1 (5 bases). CDR3 length equals 17 residues. Germline-derived CDR1 and CDR2 are LNHNV and YYDKDF (reference sequence). V lost 0 bases, J lost 5 bases, and 18 bases lay in between. The CDR3 DNA sequence: TGTGCCACCAGCAGAGATCGCGAAACAGGTGATAGAGATACGCAGTATTTT. Residues: CATSRDRETGDRDTQYF.

The CDR3 reads CASSPTTSSYNEQFF. The DNA for the CDR3 is TGTGCCAGCAGTCCCACTACGAGCTCCTACAATGAGCAGTTCTTC. The genes are TRBV2 and TRBJ2-1; D ambiguous. There are 15 residues in the CDR3. The germline V gene has CDR1 SNHLY and CDR2 FYNNEI. V was clipped by 5 bases and J by 0 bases, with 11 bases between them.

The chain links TRBV2 to TRBJ2-3; TRBD1 matches 10 bases. V shed 6 bases, J shed 3 bases, and the junction held 6 bases outside the gene matches. From germline, CDR1 is SNHLY and CDR2 FYNNEI. This CDR3 spans 15 amino acids. The DNA for the CDR3 is TGTGCCAGCAGGCCGGGACAGGGGCGGACAGATACGCAGTATTTT. This translates into CASRPGQGRTDTQYF.

This clone appeared once. The CDR3 coding sequence is TGTGCCAGCAGTACCCCTTTGACAAAGATGAACACTGAAGCTTTCTTT. Translation: CASSTPLTKMNTEAFF. The genes are TRBV6-2 or TRBV6-3 and TRBJ1-1; D ambiguous. The CDR3 is 16 amino acids. The germline CDR1 and CDR2 sequences are MNHEY and SVGEGT. V lost 5 bases, J lost 0 bases, and 16 bases lay in between.

The chain uses TRBV2 and TRBJ2-1; 11 nucleotides agree with TRBD2. V gave up 4 bases and J gave up 7 bases; unmatched junction bases: 12. The CDR3 runs to 17 residues. Germline V gene lookup returns CDR1 SNHLY and CDR2 FYNNEI. In DNA form, the CDR3 reads TGTGCCAGCAGTGGCGCTAGCGGGGGGCCTTTCGGTAATGAGCAGTTCTTC. Encoded protein: CASSGASGGPFGNEQFF.